The 22 T cell receptor beta chains reported below all come from one sample, sequenced in a study of blood T cell repertoires in COVID-19. The assay was immunoSEQ multiplex PCR, and TCRdb's table has in-frame clones only and misses some. The table has over 120,000 clones, about 80% seen once. Material: peripheral blood. These receptors all come from a human donor in a cohort sampled during active COVID-19.

The V gene is TRBV3-1 (or the pseudogene TRBV3-2), the J gene TRBJ2-1; TRBD1 might be the D (5 bases). Looked up from germline, CDR1 is LGHDT and CDR2 is YNNKEL (reference sequence). The CDR3 contains 14 residues. With 4 bases removed from V and 8 bases from J, the gap between germline ends came to 15 bases. CDR3 loop: CASSPGGASHEQFF. The CDR3 nucleotides read TGTGCCAGCAGCCCCGGTGGGGCCTCCCATGAGCAGTTCTTC.

V usage is TRBV29-1 and J usage is TRBJ2-1; 7 bases fit TRBD2. The CDR3 is 11 amino acids. From germline, CDR1 is SQVTM and CDR2 ANQGSEA. The CDR3 DNA is TGCAGGGTTAGCGGGTACAATGAGCAGTTCTTC. It specifies CRVSGYNEQFF.

CDR3 DNA sequence: TGTGCCAGCAGCCCAGACACCGGAAACACCATATATTTT. The encoded protein is CASSPDTGNTIYF. V gene TRBV7-2 combines with J gene TRBJ1-3; D is uncertain. V was cut by 5 bases and J by 4 bases, with 9 bases left in between. Germline V gene lookup returns CDR1 SGHTA and CDR2 FQGNSA. The CDR3 runs to 13 residues.

The rearrangement joins TRBV5-1 to TRBJ2-3; D unresolved. The CDR3 loop spans 13 amino acids. Trimming took 2 bases from V and 11 from J, leaving 15 bases between them. Per the germline V gene, CDR1 is SGHRS and CDR2 is YFSETQ. In nucleotides, the CDR3 is TGCGCCAGCAGCTTCGACTTCCATCTCGAGCAGTATTTT. As protein: CASSFDFHLEQYF.

The chain links TRBV7-2 to TRBJ2-1, with D perhaps TRBD2 (7 bases). The V gene lost 5 bases and the J gene lost 4 bases, with 15 bases spanning the gap. The CDR3 is 15 residues long. Germline V gene lookup returns CDR1 SGHTA and CDR2 FQGNSA. The CDR3 is CASSLAGARYNEQFF. In nucleotides, the CDR3 is TGTGCCAGCAGCCTGGCGGGGGCCCGTTACAATGAGCAGTTCTTC.

The rearrangement uses TRBV27 and TRBJ2-7; no clear D gene. V was trimmed by 6 bases and J by 6 bases, leaving 15 bases between them. This CDR3 region has 13 residues. Germline V CDR1 and CDR2: MNHEY, SMNVEV (reference sequence). CDR3 region: CASRTFGPSEQYF. CDR3 bases: TGTGCCAGCAGGACATTTGGTCCTTCCGAGCAGTACTTC.

This clone was seen a few times. This sequence joins TRBV7-9 and TRBJ1-1, with D tentatively TRBD1 (6 bases). The CDR3 is made up of 14 amino acids. Germline V gene sequence: CDR1 SEHNR, CDR2 FQNEAQ (reference sequence). Trimming removed 5 bases from V and 4 bases from J, with 14 bases in between. The CDR3 reads CASSARGSGTEAFF. CDR3 nucleotides: TGTGCCAGCAGCGCAAGGGGGAGCGGCACTGAAGCTTTCTTT. Full variable domain (rest looked up from reference TRBV7-9 and TRBJ1-1): DTGVSQNPRHKITKRGQNVTFRCDPISEHNRLYWYRQTLGQGPEFLTYFQNEAQLEKSRLLSDRFSAERPKGSFSTLEIQRTEQGDSAMYLCASSARGSGTEAFFGQGTRLTVV.

The V and J genes are TRBV21-1 and TRBJ2-2; the D call in the table, TRBD1, was not verified against the DNA. TRBV21-1 is a pseudogene locus. The CDR3 sequence is 17 residues long. The CDR3 bases are TGTGCCAGCAGCACCGGGACAGGGGGCGCTGGCACCGGGGAGCTGTTTTTT. The encoded protein is CASSTGTGGAGTGELFF.

V and J are TRBV11-3 and TRBJ1-1, with D unclear. The CDR3 runs to 13 residues. V was pared by 0 bases and J by 7 bases, with 9 bases between. Germline V gives CDR1 SGHNT, CDR2 YENEEA. The CDR3 DNA is TGTGCCAGCAGCTTAGACCGAGAGGGTGAAGCTTTCTTT. This encodes CASSLDREGEAFF.

The chain joins TRBV21-1 to TRBJ1-5. TRBV21-1 is given as a pseudogene. The CDR3 consists of 17 residues. The CDR3 region is CASSKDRGSYSNQPQHF. The CDR3, as DNA: TGTGCCAGCAGCAAAGACCGCGGGTCTTATAGCAATCAGCCCCAGCATTTT.

The V gene is TRBV15, the J gene TRBJ2-2, with TRBD2 matching over 10 bases. With V trimmed by 2 bases and J by 5 bases, 5 bases remained unmatched. The CDR3 extends over 16 amino acids. Looked up from germline, CDR1 is LNHNV and CDR2 is YYDKDF (reference sequence). In DNA form, the CDR3 reads TGTGCCACCAGCAGACGGAGCGGGGGGGGGACCGGGGAGCTGTTTTTT. Translation: CATSRRSGGGTGELFF. Based on the CDR3 plus reference TRBV15 and TRBJ2-2, the full variable domain is DAMVIQNPRYQVTQFGKPVTLSCSQTLNHNVMYWYQQKSSQAPKLLFHYYDKDFNNEADTPDNFQSRRPNTSFCFLDIRSPGLGDTAMYLCATSRRSGGGTGELFFGEGSRLTVL.

This clone was seen only a few times. The rearrangement joins TRBV6-1 to TRBJ2-2; possible D gene TRBD2, 6 bases. Germline CDR1 and CDR2: MNHNS and SASEGT. This CDR3 comprises 13 residues. V was shortened by 3 bases and J by 7 bases, with 9 bases between the two germline ends. The CDR3 here is CASSDAGLGELFF. The DNA for the CDR3 is TGTGCCAGCAGTGATGCGGGACTCGGGGAGCTGTTTTTT.

The DNA of the CDR3 is TGCGCCAGCAGCCCCTACCATGGCGGGAGGTTCTACAATGAGCAGTTCTTC. Its protein product is CASSPYHGGRFYNEQFF. The chain combines TRBV4-3 with TRBJ2-1, with 8 bases that match TRBD2. CDR1 is LGHNA and CDR2 is YSLEER in the germline V gene. V shed 4 bases and J 3 bases; nucleotides not matched to a gene: 11. This CDR3 has 17 residues.

This chain links TRBV24-1 with TRBJ2-2; the D gene is possibly TRBD1 (5 bases). The CDR3 loop spans 14 amino acids. The germline V gene has CDR1 KGHDR and CDR2 SFDVKD. The V end was cut by 4 bases, the J end by 5 bases, with 10 bases between. CDR3 bases: TGTGCCACCAGTGACCCCCGACAGACCGGGGAGCTGTTTTTT. Its translation is CATSDPRQTGELFF.

The table lists this clone with a count of one. The chain couples TRBV7-9 to TRBJ1-2; TRBD1 matches 9 bases. Germline CDR1 reads SEHNR; CDR2 reads FQNEAQ (reference sequence). CDR3 length: 19 amino acids. Trimming at V came to 0 bases and at J to 3 bases, leaving 14 bases not matched to a gene. The CDR3 DNA reads as TGTGCCAGCAGCTTAGCGGCCGGGACAGGGTCAGGTCGCGACTATGGCTACACCTTC. This sequence encodes CASSLAAGTGSGRDYGYTF.

The CDR3 DNA is TGCGCCAGCAGCTCTGGGCGGGGGGTCGCTGAAGCTTTCTTT. The encoded protein is CASSSGRGVAEAFF. The V and J genes are TRBV5-1 and TRBJ1-1; D might be TRBD1 (5 bases). V was clipped by 3 bases and J by 6 bases, with 15 bases between them. This CDR3 is built from 14 residues. Germline CDR1 is SGHRS and CDR2 is YFSETQ.

V usage is TRBV11-3 and J usage is TRBJ2-3, with D possibly matching TRBD1 (5 bases). The V gene's germline CDR1 is SGHNT and CDR2 YENEEA. The CDR3 totals 14 residues. The ends were cut back, 1 base at V and 4 bases at J, with 9 bases in the middle. CDR3 sequence (DNA): TGTGCCAGCAGCTTAGCCGCAGGGTCAGATACGCAGTATTTT. This encodes CASSLAAGSDTQYF.

This rearrangement joins TRBV3-1 (or the pseudogene TRBV3-2) to TRBJ2-7, with D maybe TRBD2 (5 bases). Germline V gene lookup returns CDR1 LGHDT and CDR2 YNNKEL (reference sequence). The CDR3 runs to 16 residues. V was shortened by 0 bases and J by 6 bases, with 18 bases between the two germline ends. The CDR3 is CASSQDHRGRVLEQYF. Written as DNA, the CDR3 is TGTGCCAGCAGCCAAGATCATCGGGGTAGGGTACTCGAGCAGTACTTC.

The chain uses TRBV29-1 and TRBJ2-3; the D gene is possibly TRBD2 (6 bases). Germline V gene lookup returns CDR1 SQVTM and CDR2 ANQGSEA. Trimming cost V 2 bases and J 11 bases, with 11 bases left between them. This CDR3 region has 11 residues. The CDR3 bases are TGCAGCGTTGAATTGGCGGGGTGGCAGTATTTT. It yields the protein CSVELAGWQYF.

This clone was seen only once. The chain recombines TRBV7-6 with TRBJ1-3, with 7 bases fitting TRBD1. Germline trimming cut 1 base from V and 0 bases from J; bases unmatched to any gene: 9. Germline CDR1 and CDR2: SGHVS and FNYEAQ. The CDR3 contains 18 residues. CDR3 residues: CASSLGGRQGASGNTIYF. The CDR3 coding sequence is TGTGCCAGCAGCTTAGGGGGACGACAGGGAGCCTCTGGAAACACCATATATTTT.

In this sample, this clone turned up a few times. This chain joins TRBV10-3 and TRBJ1-2; TRBD1 is a possible D gene (6 bases). Germline V gives CDR1 ENHRY, CDR2 SYGVKD. The CDR3 extends over 12 amino acids. The V and J ends lost 8 bases and 3 bases respectively, with 10 bases between them. The CDR3 nucleotides read TGTGCCATCGGGGCAGGGGACTATGGCTACACCTTC. Translating gives CAIGAGDYGYTF.

This clone showed up just a few times. The chain joins TRBV7-9 to TRBJ1-2; D is uncertain. The germline CDR1 and CDR2 sequences are SEHNR and FQNEAQ (reference sequence). The CDR3 runs to 13 residues. V lost 3 bases, J lost 2 bases, and 7 bases lay in between. The CDR3 DNA reads TGTGCCAGCAGCTTGGACTTCAACTATGGCTACACCTTC. Amino acid sequence: CASSLDFNYGYTF.